This record looks at one TCR beta chain sequence and its context. Its cognate antigen is unknown. Sequencing of DNA taken from cultured CD4+ T cells relied on the Oncomine TCR Beta short-read assay. It was from cultured CD4+ T cells that genomic DNA was extracted. TCRdb reprocessed the PCR reads via MiXCR and lists one record per CDR3 protein. The table includes about 9,700 distinct CDR3 sequences, roughly 70% detected once. The treatment was: approximately nine-day PBMC culture with coronavirus spike peptide pools or control peptides (ViraFEST assay). Half the growth medium was swapped for new IL-2 medium on days 3 and 7. The sample belongs to a study of vaccination and CD4 T cells after COVID-19. Turning to the study itself: As control conditions, cultures were given either a CEFX pool serving as positive control, an HIV-1 Nef pool, or no peptide at all. Study observations and caveats: Median SARS-CoV-2-reactive clonotypes rose from approximately 21 to 38, not significantly.

Trimming stripped 0 bases from V and 0 bases from J, with 15 bases between. This CDR3 is built from 17 residues. From germline, CDR1 is DFQATT and CDR2 SNEGSKA (reference sequence). The sequenced sample was CD4+ T cells from blood, cultured in vitro. The TCR sequence derives from a human donor who had recovered from COVID-19. The rearrangement links TRBV20-1 to TRBJ2-1; D is perhaps TRBD2 (5 bases). This CDR3 reads CSARDVEGGPSYNEQFF. CDR3 DNA: TGCAGTGCTAGAGACGTAGAGGGCGGGCCCTCCTACAATGAGCAGTTCTTC.